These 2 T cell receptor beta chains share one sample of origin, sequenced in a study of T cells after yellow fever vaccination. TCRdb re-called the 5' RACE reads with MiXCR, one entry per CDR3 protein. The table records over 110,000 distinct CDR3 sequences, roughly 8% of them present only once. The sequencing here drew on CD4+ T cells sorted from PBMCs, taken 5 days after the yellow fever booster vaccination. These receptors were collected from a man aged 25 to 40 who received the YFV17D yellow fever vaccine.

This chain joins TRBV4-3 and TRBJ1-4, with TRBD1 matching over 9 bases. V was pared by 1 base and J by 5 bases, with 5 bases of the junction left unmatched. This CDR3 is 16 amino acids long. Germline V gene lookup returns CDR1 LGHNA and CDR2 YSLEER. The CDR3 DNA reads TGCGCCAGCAGCCAAGCGGTAGGACAGGGGAATGAAAAACTGTTTTTT. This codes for CASSQAVGQGNEKLFF.

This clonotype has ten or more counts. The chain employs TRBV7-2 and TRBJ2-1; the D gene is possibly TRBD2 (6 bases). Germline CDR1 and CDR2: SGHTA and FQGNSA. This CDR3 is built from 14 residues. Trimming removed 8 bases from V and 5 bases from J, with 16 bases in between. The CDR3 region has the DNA TGTGCCAGCCTCCGACTAGACTACAACAATGAGCAGTTCTTC. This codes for CASLRLDYNNEQFF.